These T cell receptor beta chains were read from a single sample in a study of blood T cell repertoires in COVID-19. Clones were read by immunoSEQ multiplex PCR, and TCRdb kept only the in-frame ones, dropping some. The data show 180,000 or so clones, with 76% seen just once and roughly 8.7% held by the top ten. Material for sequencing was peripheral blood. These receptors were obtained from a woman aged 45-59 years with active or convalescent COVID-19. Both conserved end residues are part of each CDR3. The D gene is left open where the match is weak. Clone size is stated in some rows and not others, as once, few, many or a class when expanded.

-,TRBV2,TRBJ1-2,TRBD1,CASSEWTGVFVF,TGTGCCAGCAGTGAATGGACAGGGGTTTTCGTCTTC
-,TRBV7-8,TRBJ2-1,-,CASSLFNNEQFF,TGTGCCAGCAGCCTTTTCAACAATGAGCAGTTCTTC
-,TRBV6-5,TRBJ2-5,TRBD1,CASSTGQGRETQYF,TGTGCCAGCAGTACCGGACAGGGGCGGGAGACCCAGTACTTC
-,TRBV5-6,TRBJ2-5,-,CASSPSGRRETQYF,TGTGCCAGCAGCCCGTCGGGGAGACGGGAGACCCAGTACTTC
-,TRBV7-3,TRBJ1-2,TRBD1,CASSLTGQGGYTF,TGTGCCAGCAGCTTAACGGGACAGGGCGGCTACACCTTC
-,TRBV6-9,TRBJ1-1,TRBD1,CASSFQDRGLENTEAFF,TGTGCCAGCAGTTTCCAGGACAGGGGGCTTGAAAACACTGAAGCTTTCTTT
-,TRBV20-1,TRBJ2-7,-,CSAREGYEQYF,TGCAGTGCTAGGGAGGGTTACGAGCAGTACTTC
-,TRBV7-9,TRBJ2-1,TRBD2,CASSTPLVKRGYNEQFF,TGTGCCAGCAGCACCCCCTTAGTTAAGCGGGGCTACAATGAGCAGTTCTTC
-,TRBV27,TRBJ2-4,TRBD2,CASSKSGVAKNIQYF,TGTGCCAGCAGTAAAAGCGGGGTAGCCAAAAACATTCAGTACTTC
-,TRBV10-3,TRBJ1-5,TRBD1,CAISEGAGGGQPQHF,TGTGCCATCAGTGAGGGGGCAGGGGGCGGTCAGCCCCAGCATTTT
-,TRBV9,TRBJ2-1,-,CASSPTGLAVGGEQFF,TGTGCCAGCAGCCCGACTGGACTGGCGGTAGGGGGAGAGCAGTTCTTC
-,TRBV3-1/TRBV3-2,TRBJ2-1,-,CASSQDGGGVGNEQFF,TGTGCCAGCAGCCAAGATGGTGGAGGGGTGGGCAATGAGCAGTTCTTC
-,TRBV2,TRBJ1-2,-,CASSRDLYGYTF,TGTGCCAGCAGCAGGGATCTCTATGGCTACACCTTC
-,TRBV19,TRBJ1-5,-,CASSLRDPPQHF,TGTGCCAGTAGTCTCAGGGATCCGCCCCAGCATTTT
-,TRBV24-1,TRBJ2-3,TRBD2,CATSDLKKAGGQLDTQYF,TGTGCCACCAGTGATTTAAAAAAAGCGGGAGGGCAGCTAGATACGCAGTATTTT
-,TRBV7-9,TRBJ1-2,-,CASSPAGFGYGYTF,TGTGCCAGCAGCCCCGCAGGGTTTGGCTATGGCTACACCTTC
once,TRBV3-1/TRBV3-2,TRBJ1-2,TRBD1,CASSQGQGNYGYTF,TGTGCCAGCAGCCAAGGACAGGGCAACTATGGCTACACCTTC
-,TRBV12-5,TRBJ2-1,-,CASSANNEQFF,TGTGCTAGTTCAGCGAACAATGAGCAGTTCTTC
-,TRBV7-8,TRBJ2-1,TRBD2,CASSPGTTPSSYNEQFF,TGTGCCAGCAGCCCCGGGACTACCCCGAGCTCCTACAATGAGCAGTTCTTC
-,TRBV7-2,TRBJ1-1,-,CASSFGPNTEAFF,TGTGCCAGCAGCTTTGGGCCGAACACTGAAGCTTTCTTT
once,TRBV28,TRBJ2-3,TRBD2,CASRRTGLAGDTQYF,TGTGCCAGCAGACGCACGGGACTAGCCGGAGATACGCAGTATTTT
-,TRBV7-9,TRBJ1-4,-,CASTLRGGGEKLFF,TGTGCCAGCACCCTAAGGGGGGGCGGTGAAAAACTGTTTTTT
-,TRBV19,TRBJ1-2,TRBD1,CASSMQPEGALTF,TGTGCCAGTAGTATGCAACCGGAGGGGGCCCTCACCTTC
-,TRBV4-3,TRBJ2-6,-,CASSQEGGSGANVLTF,TGCGCCAGCAGCCAAGAAGGAGGGTCTGGGGCCAACGTCCTGACTTTC
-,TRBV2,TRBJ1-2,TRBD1,CASSVQGIGYGYTF,TGTGCCAGCAGTGTACAGGGGATAGGCTATGGCTACACCTTC
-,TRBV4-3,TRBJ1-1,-,CASSQGRVGNTEAFF,TGCGCCAGCAGCCAAGGGAGGGTGGGGAACACTGAAGCTTTCTTT
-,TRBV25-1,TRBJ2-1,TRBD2,CASSESLLREGYNEQFF,TGTGCCAGCAGTGAATCCCTCCTGCGGGAGGGATACAATGAGCAGTTCTTC
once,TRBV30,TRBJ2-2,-,CASQSGTGELFF,TGTGCCTCGCAATCCGGGACCGGGGAGCTGTTTTTT
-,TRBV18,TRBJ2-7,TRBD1,CASSSRTGGISYEQYF,TGTGCCAGCTCATCGCGGACAGGGGGCATCTCCTACGAGCAGTACTTC
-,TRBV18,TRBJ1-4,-,CASSQTALNEKLFF,TGTGCCAGCTCACAGACAGCCCTTAATGAAAAACTGTTTTTT
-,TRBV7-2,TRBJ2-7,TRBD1,CASSLLRDRGHNEQYF,TGTGCCAGCAGCTTACTCCGGGACAGGGGACACAACGAGCAGTACTTC
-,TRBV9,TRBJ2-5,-,CASSVGSGTQYF,TGTGCCAGCAGCGTAGGGTCAGGGACCCAGTACTTC
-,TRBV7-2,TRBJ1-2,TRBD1,CASSPLGTGRSYGYTF,TGTGCCAGCAGCCCTCTCGGGACAGGGCGTAGCTATGGCTACACCTTC
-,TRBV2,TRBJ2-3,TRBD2,CASSDITASGGPDTQYF,TGTGCCAGCAGTGATATTACGGCTAGCGGGGGCCCAGATACGCAGTATTTT
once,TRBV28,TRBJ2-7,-,CASSFGGSYEQYF,TGTGCCAGCAGTTTCGGGGGTTCCTACGAGCAGTACTTC
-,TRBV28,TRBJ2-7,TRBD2,CASSFDGRALGEQYF,TGTGCCAGCAGTTTTGACGGGAGGGCCTTGGGCGAGCAGTACTTC
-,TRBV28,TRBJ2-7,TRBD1,CASSLGGQGSWEQYF,TGTGCCAGCAGCTTAGGGGGACAGGGAAGTTGGGAGCAGTACTTC
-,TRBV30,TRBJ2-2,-,CAWSRGTGELFF,TGTGCCTGGAGCCGGGGGACCGGGGAGCTGTTTTTT
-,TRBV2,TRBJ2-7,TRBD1,CASAVGQGPYEQYF,TGTGCCAGCGCGGTAGGACAGGGGCCCTACGAGCAGTACTTC
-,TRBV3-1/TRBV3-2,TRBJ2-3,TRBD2,CASSQGGTSTRDTQYF,TGTGCCAGCAGCCAAGGCGGGACTAGCACTCGGGATACGCAGTATTTT
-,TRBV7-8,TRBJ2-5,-,CASSYSRETQYF,TGTGCCAGCAGCTATAGCCGGGAGACCCAGTACTTC
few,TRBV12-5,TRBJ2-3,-,CASGPHWTDTQYF,TGTGCTAGTGGTCCGCACTGGACAGATACGCAGTATTTT